The clone carrying this T cell receptor beta chain has just a few counts. Its specificity is unknown. The CDR3 is 13 residues long. Germline CDR1 SGHAT, CDR2 FQNNGV. Trimming shortened V by 3 bases and J by 4 bases, and 9 bases separated the two germline ends. TCRdb processed the 5' RACE reads anew with MiXCR; each CDR3 protein has one entry. The table lists approximately 170,000 distinct CDR3 sequences, 11% of them singletons, with 36% in the top ten. The data derive from a study of T cells after yellow fever vaccination. Overall study findings and caveats: Reappearance after the booster was seen for most primary-vaccination clones, at 96% CD4 and 80% to 90% CD8.

The rearrangement joins TRBV11-2 to TRBJ2-5, with D unresolved. Here the sequenced sample was CD8+ T cells sorted from PBMCs, taken 15 days after the yellow fever booster vaccination. This TCR was sampled from a man younger than 35 who received the YFV17D yellow fever vaccine. The CDR3, as DNA: TGTGCCAGCAGCTTCGCTCCGCGAGAGACCCAGTACTTC. Amino acids: CASSFAPRETQYF.